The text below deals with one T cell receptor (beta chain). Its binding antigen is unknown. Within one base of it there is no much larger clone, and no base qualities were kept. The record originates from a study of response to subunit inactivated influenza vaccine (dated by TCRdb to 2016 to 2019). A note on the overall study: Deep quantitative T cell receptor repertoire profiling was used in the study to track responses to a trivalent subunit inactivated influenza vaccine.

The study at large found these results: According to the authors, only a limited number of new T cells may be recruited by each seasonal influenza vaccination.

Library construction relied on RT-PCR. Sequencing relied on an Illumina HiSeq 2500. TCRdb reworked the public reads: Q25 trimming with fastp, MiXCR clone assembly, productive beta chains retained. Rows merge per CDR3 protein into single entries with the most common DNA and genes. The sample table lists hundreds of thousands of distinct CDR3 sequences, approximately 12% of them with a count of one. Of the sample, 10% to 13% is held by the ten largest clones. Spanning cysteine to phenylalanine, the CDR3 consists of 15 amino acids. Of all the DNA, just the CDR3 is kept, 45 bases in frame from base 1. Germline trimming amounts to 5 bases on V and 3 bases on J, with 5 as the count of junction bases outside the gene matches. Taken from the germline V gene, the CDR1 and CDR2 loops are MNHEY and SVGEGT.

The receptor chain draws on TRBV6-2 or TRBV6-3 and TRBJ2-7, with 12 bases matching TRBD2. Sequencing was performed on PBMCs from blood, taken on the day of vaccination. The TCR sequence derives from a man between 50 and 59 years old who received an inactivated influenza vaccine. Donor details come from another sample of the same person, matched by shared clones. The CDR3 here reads CASSDQLAGGYEQYF. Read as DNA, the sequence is TGTGCCAGCAGTGACCAACTAGCGGGAGGCTACGAGCAGTACTTC.